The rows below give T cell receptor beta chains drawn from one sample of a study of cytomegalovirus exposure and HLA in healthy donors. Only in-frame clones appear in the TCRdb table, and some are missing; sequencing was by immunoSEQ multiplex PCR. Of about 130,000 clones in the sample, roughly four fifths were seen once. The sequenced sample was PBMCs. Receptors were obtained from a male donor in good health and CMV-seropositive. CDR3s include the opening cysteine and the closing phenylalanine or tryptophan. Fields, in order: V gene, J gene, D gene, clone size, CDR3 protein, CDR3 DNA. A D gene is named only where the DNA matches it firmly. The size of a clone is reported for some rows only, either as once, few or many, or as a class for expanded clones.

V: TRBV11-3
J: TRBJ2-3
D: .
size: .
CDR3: CASSLGGADTQYF
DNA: TGTGCCAGCAGCTTAGGGGGCGCAGATACGCAGTATTTT

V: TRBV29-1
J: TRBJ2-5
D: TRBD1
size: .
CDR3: CSVGPGQGGETQYF
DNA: TGCAGCGTCGGCCCGGGACAGGGTGGAGAGACCCAGTACTTC

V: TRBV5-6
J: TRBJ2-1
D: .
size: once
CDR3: CASSLDGGWDSYNEQFF
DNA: TGTGCCAGCAGCTTGGATGGGGGCTGGGACTCCTACAATGAGCAGTTCTTC

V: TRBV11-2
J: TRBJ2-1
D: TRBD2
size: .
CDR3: CASSSSGKTYNEQFF
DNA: TGTGCCAGCAGCTCTAGCGGGAAAACCTACAATGAGCAGTTCTTC

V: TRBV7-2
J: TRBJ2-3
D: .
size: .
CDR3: CASSIIERADTQYF
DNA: TGTGCCAGCAGCATCATTGAGCGGGCAGATACGCAGTATTTT

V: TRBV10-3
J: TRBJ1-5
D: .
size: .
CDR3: CAISTTRDQPQHF
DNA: TGTGCCATCAGCACTACACGCGATCAGCCCCAGCATTTT

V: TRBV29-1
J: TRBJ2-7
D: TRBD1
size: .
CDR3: CSVERQGVIEQYF
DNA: TGCAGCGTTGAAAGACAGGGGGTGATCGAGCAGTACTTC

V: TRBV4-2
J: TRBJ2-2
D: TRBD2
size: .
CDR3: CASSRGTSGRAMLGGELFF
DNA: TGTGCCAGCAGCCGAGGGACTAGCGGGAGGGCCATGCTTGGCGGGGAGCTGTTTTTT

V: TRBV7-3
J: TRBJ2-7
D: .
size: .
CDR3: CASSSRPSEIEYEQYF
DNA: TGTGCCAGCAGTTCGCGGCCTAGCGAGATCGAGTACGAGCAGTACTTC

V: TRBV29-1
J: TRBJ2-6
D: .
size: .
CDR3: CSVRDDSTSGANVLTF
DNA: TGCAGCGTCAGAGACGACTCTACCTCTGGGGCCAACGTCCTGACTTTC

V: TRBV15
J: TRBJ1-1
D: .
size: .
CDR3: CATSKQVNTEAFF
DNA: TGTGCCACCAGCAAACAGGTAAACACTGAAGCTTTCTTT

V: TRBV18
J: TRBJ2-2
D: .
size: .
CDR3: CASSPPGGLNTGELFF
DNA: TGTGCCAGCTCACCACCAGGAGGACTGAACACCGGGGAGCTGTTTTTT

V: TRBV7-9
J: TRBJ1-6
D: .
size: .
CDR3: CASSPERGSPLHF
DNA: TGTGCCAGCAGCCCAGAAAGGGGTTCACCCCTCCACTTT

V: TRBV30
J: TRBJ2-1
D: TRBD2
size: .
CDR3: CAWSVLQRELNEQFF
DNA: TGTGCCTGGAGTGTATTACAGCGGGAGCTCAATGAGCAGTTCTTC

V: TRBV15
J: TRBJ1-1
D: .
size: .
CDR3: CATSTNLGRGTEAFF
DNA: TGTGCCACCAGCACAAATCTTGGCAGGGGCACTGAAGCTTTCTTT

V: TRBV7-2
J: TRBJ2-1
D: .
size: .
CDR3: CASSFPGTYNEQFF
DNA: TGTGCCAGCAGCTTCCCGGGGACCTACAATGAGCAGTTCTTC

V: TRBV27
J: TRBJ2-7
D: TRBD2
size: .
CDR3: CASSFTGRAYEQYF
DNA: TGTGCCAGCAGTTTTACCGGGAGGGCCTACGAGCAGTACTTC

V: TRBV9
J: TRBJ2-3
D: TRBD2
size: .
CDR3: CASSVLREGEDTQYF
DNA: TGTGCCAGCAGCGTACTCCGGGAGGGGGAAGATACGCAGTATTTT

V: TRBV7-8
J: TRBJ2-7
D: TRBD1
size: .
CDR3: CASSFRQGTLQQYF
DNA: TGTGCCAGCAGCTTCCGACAGGGAACTCTACAGCAGTACTTC

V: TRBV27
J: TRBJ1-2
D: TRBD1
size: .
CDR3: CASSFIGGQVMGGYTF
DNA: TGTGCCAGCAGTTTCATCGGGGGACAGGTGATGGGTGGCTACACCTTC

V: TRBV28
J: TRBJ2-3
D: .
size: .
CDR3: CASSLGGADTQYF
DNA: TGTGCCAGCAGTTTAGGGGGCGCAGATACGCAGTATTTT

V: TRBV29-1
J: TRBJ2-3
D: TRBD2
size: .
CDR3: CSVVEGGADTQYF
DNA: TGCAGCGTTGTGGAGGGAGGGGCAGATACGCAGTATTTT

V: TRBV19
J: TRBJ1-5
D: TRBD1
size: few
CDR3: CASSRDRYQPQHF
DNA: TGTGCCAGTAGCAGGGACAGGTATCAGCCCCAGCATTTT

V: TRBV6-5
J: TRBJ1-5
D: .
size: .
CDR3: CASSPTVSNQPQHF
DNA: TGTGCCAGCAGCCCCACGGTTAGCAATCAGCCCCAGCATTTT

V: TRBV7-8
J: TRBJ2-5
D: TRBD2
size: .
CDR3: CASSLTLREWETQYF
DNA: TGTGCCAGCAGCTTAACTTTGCGGGAGTGGGAGACCCAGTACTTC

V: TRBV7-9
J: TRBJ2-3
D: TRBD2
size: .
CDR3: CASSLAGGSPDTQYF
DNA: TGTGCCAGCAGCTTAGCGGGCGGGAGTCCAGATACGCAGTATTTT

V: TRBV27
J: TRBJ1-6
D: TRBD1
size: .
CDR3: CASSLSSGTGGNSPLHF
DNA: TGTGCCAGCAGTTTATCCTCCGGGACAGGGGGTAACTCACCCCTCCACTTT

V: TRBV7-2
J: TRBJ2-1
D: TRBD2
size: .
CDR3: CASSLDPGGPGEQFF
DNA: TGTGCCAGCAGCTTAGATCCGGGAGGGCCCGGTGAGCAGTTCTTC

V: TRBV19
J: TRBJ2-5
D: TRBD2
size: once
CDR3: CASSPGLAGETQYF
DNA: TGTGCCAGTAGTCCGGGACTAGCGGGAGAGACCCAGTACTTC

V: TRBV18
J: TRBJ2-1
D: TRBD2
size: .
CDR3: CASSRPNAGGAYNEQFF
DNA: TGTGCCAGCTCACGGCCAAACGCGGGGGGCGCCTACAATGAGCAGTTCTTC

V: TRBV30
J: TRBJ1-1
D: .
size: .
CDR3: CAYLRKLNTEAFF
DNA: TGTGCCTACCTGAGGAAATTGAACACTGAAGCTTTCTTT

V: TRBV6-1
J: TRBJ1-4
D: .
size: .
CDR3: CASSESVSFDEKLFF
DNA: TGTGCCAGCAGTGAGTCGGTGTCGTTCGATGAAAAACTGTTTTTT

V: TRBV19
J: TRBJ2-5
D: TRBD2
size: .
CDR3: CASSVISGSGQETQYF
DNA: TGTGCCAGTAGTGTCATCAGCGGGAGTGGGCAAGAGACCCAGTACTTC

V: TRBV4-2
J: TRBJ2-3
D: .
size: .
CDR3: CASRDSSTDTQYF
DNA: TGTGCCAGCCGGGACTCTAGCACAGATACGCAGTATTTT

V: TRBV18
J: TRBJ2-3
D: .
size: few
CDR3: CASSPGAAQADTQYF
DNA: TGTGCCAGCTCACCAGGGGCGGCCCAGGCAGATACGCAGTATTTT

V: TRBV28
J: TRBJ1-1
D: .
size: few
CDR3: CASSPETGLMNTEAFF
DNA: TGTGCCAGCTCTCCGGAGACAGGCTTGATGAACACTGAAGCTTTCTTT

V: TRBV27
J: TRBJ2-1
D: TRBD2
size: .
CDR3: CASSLFSGRAVEQFF
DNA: TGTGCCAGCAGTTTGTTTAGCGGGAGGGCCGTTGAGCAGTTCTTC

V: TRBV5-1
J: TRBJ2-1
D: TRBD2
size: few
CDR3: CASSLSPGTSGGFF
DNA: TGCGCCAGCAGCTTGTCGCCCGGGACTAGCGGGGGGTTCTTC

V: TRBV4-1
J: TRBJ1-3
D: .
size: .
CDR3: CASSRQEGPGAGNTIYF
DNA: TGCGCCAGCAGCCGCCAAGAGGGGCCAGGGGCTGGAAACACCATATATTTT

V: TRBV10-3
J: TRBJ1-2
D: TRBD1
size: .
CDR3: CAVSSGTGYGYTF
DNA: TGTGCCGTTAGTTCAGGGACAGGCTATGGCTACACCTTC

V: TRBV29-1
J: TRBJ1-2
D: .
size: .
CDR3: CSVEEGGNGYTF
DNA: TGCAGCGTTGAAGAGGGGGGGAATGGCTACACCTTC

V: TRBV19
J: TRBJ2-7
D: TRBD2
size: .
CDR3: CASSPGPGLAGPGTYEQYF
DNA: TGTGCCAGTAGTCCGGGGCCGGGACTAGCGGGACCAGGCACCTACGAGCAGTACTTC

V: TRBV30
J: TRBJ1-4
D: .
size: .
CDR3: CASLFATNEKLFF
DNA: TGTGCCTCCCTCTTCGCAACTAATGAAAAACTGTTTTTT

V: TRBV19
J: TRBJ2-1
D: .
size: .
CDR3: CASRSGSGYNEQFF
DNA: TGTGCCAGTAGGAGCGGGTCTGGCTACAATGAGCAGTTCTTC

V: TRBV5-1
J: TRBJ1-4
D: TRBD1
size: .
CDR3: CASSAGTADEKLFF
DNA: TGCGCCAGCAGCGCCGGGACAGCAGACGAAAAACTGTTTTTT

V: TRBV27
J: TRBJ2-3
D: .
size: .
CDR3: CASSLGRLVLDTQYF
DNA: TGTGCCAGCAGTTTAGGGAGACTAGTCTTAGATACGCAGTATTTT

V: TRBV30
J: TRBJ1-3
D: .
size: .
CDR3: CAWDIGNTIYF
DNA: TGTGCCTGGGACATCGGAAACACCATATATTTT

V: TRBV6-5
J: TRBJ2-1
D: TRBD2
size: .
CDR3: CASSYGLAGGINEQFF
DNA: TGTGCCAGCAGTTACGGCCTAGCGGGAGGGATTAATGAGCAGTTCTTC

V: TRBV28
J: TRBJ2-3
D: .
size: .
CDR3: CASSPGQGYSSTDTQYF
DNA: TGTGCCAGCAGTCCCGGGCAGGGGTATTCTAGCACAGATACGCAGTATTTT

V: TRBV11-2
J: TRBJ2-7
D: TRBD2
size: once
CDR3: CASSLGRTSGYEQYF
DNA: TGTGCCAGCAGCTTAGGAAGGACTAGCGGGTACGAGCAGTACTTC

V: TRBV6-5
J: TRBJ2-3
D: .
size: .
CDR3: CATRDDDTQYF
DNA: TGTGCCACCCGGGATGACGATACGCAGTATTTT

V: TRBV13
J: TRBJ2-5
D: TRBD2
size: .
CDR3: CASSFFRTSGKETQYF
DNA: TGTGCCAGCAGCTTCTTTAGGACTAGCGGGAAAGAGACCCAGTACTTC

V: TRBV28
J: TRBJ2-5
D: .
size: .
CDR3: CASTRGTESQETQYF
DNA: TGTGCCAGCACACGGGGGACTGAGTCACAAGAGACCCAGTACTTC